Sequencing of this T cell receptor beta chain was carried out in a study of blood T cell repertoires in COVID-19. Study-level background: Acute and convalescent COVID-19 samples came from the United States, Italy and Spain. PBMCs, B-cell-depleted T cells, or T cells provided the cDNA or gDNA that made up the material.

Per the original methods: Estimation of nucleated cell counts relied on the amplification of reference gene primers. Method: immunoSEQ multiplex PCR; TCRdb's copy keeps in-frame clones and lacks some. V, J and clone size reflect that table, while D and trimming were determined from the DNA. The repertoire includes under 200,000 clones, roughly 90% of them detected once, and 2% to 3% sits in the top ten. Sequencing input: peripheral blood. The receptor was isolated from a man aged 18 to 29 with acute or convalescent COVID-19.

CDR3 protein: CASSLVPSGGAPTGELFF. DNA for the CDR3: TGTGCCAGCAGCTTAGTCCCTAGCGGGGGGGCGCCGACCGGGGAGCTGTTTTTT. J is TRBJ2-2 and V is TRBV11-2; TRBD2 aligns across 12 bases. CDR3 length: 18 amino acids. From germline, CDR1 is SGHAT and CDR2 FQNNGV. J gave up 5 bases and V 1 base, and 8 bases lay outside the gene matches.